This T cell receptor beta chain was profiled in a study of breast tumors, draining lymph nodes, adjacent tissues. Samples came from axillary lymph nodes draining the breast cancer. After removal of 1 base from V and 12 bases from J, the junction contained 10 bases not matched to a gene. Germline CDR1 is LGHDT and CDR2 is YNNKEL (reference sequence). CDR3 length: 15 residues. TCRdb analysed the multiplex PCR reads with MiXCR anew, one entry per CDR3 protein. The sample has roughly 86,000 distinct CDR3 sequences, approximately 20% seen once. Input material: axillary lymph node tissue. This chain uses TRBV3-1 with TRBJ2-1, with 9 bases aligning to TRBD2. The sequence derives from a female donor with breast cancer. Some clones in this sample may be carry-over from other donors' samples. The CDR3 DNA sequence: TGTGCCAGCAGCCAAGTAGCGGGAGCCCGCCAACGGCAGTTCTTC. As protein: CASSQVAGARQRQFF.